The clone carrying this T cell receptor (beta chain) was seen a handful of times. PCR employed 60 Vbeta and 13 Jbeta primers. Only in-frame clones appear in the TCRdb table, and some are missing; sequencing was by immunoSEQ multiplex PCR. Of 150,000 to 200,000 clones in the sample, around 78% are singletons; the top ten hold around an eighth. This specimen belongs to a study of cytomegalovirus exposure and HLA in healthy donors. The CDR3 has 16 amino acids. Trimming cost V 5 bases and J 2 bases; bases outside gene matches: 9. Germline CDR1 SGHTS, CDR2 YDEGEE. The chain carries TRBV5-8 and TRBJ2-5, with 10 bases identical to TRBD1. The source is a woman younger than 45 in good health and CMV-seropositive. Sequences were obtained from PBMCs. CDR3 sequence (DNA): TGTGCCAGCAGGCCCGGACAGGGGGTGCTGCAAGAGACCCAGTACTTC. This gives the protein CASRPGQGVLQETQYF. Filled out from reference TRBV5-8 and TRBJ2-5, the complete variable domain reads EAGVTQSPTHLIKTRGQQATLRCSPISGHTSVYWYQQALGLGLQFLLWYDEGEERNRGNFPPRFSGRQFPNYSSELNVNALELEDSALYLCASRPGQGVLQETQYFGPGTRLLVL.